Listed below are T cell receptor beta chains from one sample, sequenced in a study of PD-L1 blockade in urothelial cancer. Data came from immunoSEQ multiplex PCR; TCRdb stores just in-frame clones and leaves some out. The data hold more than 95,000 clones, with 86% observed a single time. The source was PBMCs, collected around atezolizumab (anti-PD-L1) treatment. These receptors all come from a man in his fifties with urothelial cancer. CDR3s include the opening cysteine and the closing phenylalanine or tryptophan. D genes are given only for firm matches. Clone size is not always given. Where it is, it says once, few, many or a class for expanded clones.

cdr3_nt cdr3_aa clone_size j_call cdr3_length v_call d_call
TGTGCCATCAGTGAGTTGACTAGTGCCTACGAGCAGTACTTC CAISELTSAYEQYF once TRBJ2-7 14 TRBV10-3 -
TGTGCCAGCAGTTTATCCCAAGTCCGGGCCGGGAAGGCCGGGGAGCTGTTTTTT CASSLSQVRAGKAGELFF - TRBJ2-2 18 TRBV27 -
TGTGCCAGCAGAATCAGGATGAACACTGAAGCTTTCTTT CASRIRMNTEAFF - TRBJ1-1 13 TRBV5-6 -
TGTGCCAGCAGTGTAGGGCAGGGTATGAGGGATACGCAGTATTTT CASSVGQGMRDTQYF - TRBJ2-3 15 TRBV2 -
TGCGCCAGCAGCATCATTGGACTAGCCAGCACAGATACGCAGTATTTT CASSIIGLASTDTQYF - TRBJ2-3 16 TRBV5-1 TRBD2
TGTGCCAGCAGCTTCTACCGGGACATAGGGGAGGGGGACGAGCAGTACTTC CASSFYRDIGEGDEQYF once TRBJ2-7 17 TRBV11-1 -
TGTGCCAGCAGCTTAAACACAGGGGATAATGAAAAACTGTTTTTT CASSLNTGDNEKLFF once TRBJ1-4 15 TRBV7-9 TRBD1
TGTGCCAGCAGTCTCTTCTCGACTAGCGGAACACTTACTACGCAGTATTTT CASSLFSTSGTLTTQYF - TRBJ2-3 17 TRBV28 TRBD2
TGCGCCAGCAGCCGGGTGCGGACAGGGGGTAAGAACACTGAAGCTTTCTTT CASSRVRTGGKNTEAFF - TRBJ1-1 17 TRBV5-1 TRBD1
TGCGCCAGCAGTCACCGGGACAGGGGCCTATCTTTAGGGGAGGGCAATCAGCCCCAGCATTTT CASSHRDRGLSLGEGNQPQHF - TRBJ1-5 21 TRBV23-1 TRBD1
TGCAGCGTTGGGCCCGTCCCGGGGGGCTATGGCTACACCTTC CSVGPVPGGYGYTF - TRBJ1-2 14 TRBV29-1 -
TGTGCCAGCAGTTTAGTTTTTCGGCGGGACCATCTCATTGAGCAGTTCTTC CASSLVFRRDHLIEQFF - TRBJ2-1 17 TRBV28 -
TGTGCCAGCAGCGCAGGGTTGGGACAGGGGGATCGTGAGCAGTTCTTC CASSAGLGQGDREQFF - TRBJ2-1 16 TRBV11-2 TRBD1
TGTGCCAGCAGCTCCCACGCCGTTTACAGGGTGAGCTCCTACGAGCAGTACTTC CASSSHAVYRVSSYEQYF - TRBJ2-7 18 TRBV7-9 -
TGTGCCAGCAGCACCGGGACAGGGAGAGGGTCACCCCTCCACTTT CASSTGTGRGSPLHF - TRBJ1-6 15 TRBV5-4 TRBD1
TGTGCCAGTAGCGATGCCGGGGTCAGCTCCTACGAGCAGTACTTC CASSDAGVSSYEQYF - TRBJ2-7 15 TRBV19 -
TGTGCCAGCAGCCCCTCGACAGGGTTCTTCGAGACCCAGTACTTC CASSPSTGFFETQYF - TRBJ2-5 15 TRBV9 TRBD1
TGCGCCAGCAGCTTGGGTAGCGGGCGAGAGACCCAGTACTTC CASSLGSGRETQYF - TRBJ2-5 14 TRBV5-1 TRBD2
TGTGCCAGCAGCCCACGGACAGGTTGGAACACTGAAGCTTTCTTT CASSPRTGWNTEAFF - TRBJ1-1 15 TRBV9 TRBD1
TGCGCCAGCAGCTTGACAGCTAACACTGAAGCTTTCTTT CASSLTANTEAFF - TRBJ1-1 13 TRBV5-1 -
TGTGCCAGCAGCTCGGACAGGGGGGCTGAAAAACTGTTTTTT CASSSDRGAEKLFF once TRBJ1-4 14 TRBV7-6 TRBD1
TGTGCCAGCAGTCGGACAGGGGGGAACACTGAAGCTTTCTTT CASSRTGGNTEAFF - TRBJ1-1 14 TRBV28 TRBD1
TGTGCCAGCAGCCGGGTAGGGAGTTCCTACAATGAGCAGTTCTTC CASSRVGSSYNEQFF - TRBJ2-1 15 TRBV28 -
TGTGCCAGTGCCAGGACAGTGAGCTCCTACGAGCAGTACTTC CASARTVSSYEQYF - TRBJ2-7 14 TRBV19 -
TGTGCCAGCTCACTCTCCGGGACAGGGGGCTTGGGAGATACGCAGTATTTT CASSLSGTGGLGDTQYF - TRBJ2-3 17 TRBV18 TRBD1
TGTGCCAGCAGTAGGGGGGGGAACACTGAAGCTTTCTTT CASSRGGNTEAFF - TRBJ1-1 13 TRBV2 -
TGTGCCACCAGCACAACATCCGGGACCCCGGGAGGGACCCAGTACTTC CATSTTSGTPGGTQYF - TRBJ2-5 16 TRBV15 TRBD2
TGCGCCAGCAGCCGGGAAGGGGGCGACACCGGGGAGCTGTTTTTT CASSREGGDTGELFF - TRBJ2-2 15 TRBV4-1 TRBD1
TGTGCCAGCAGTGGGGGAGTTCAAGAGACCCAGTACTTC CASSGGVQETQYF once TRBJ2-5 13 TRBV2 -
TGTGCCAGCAGCCCCCAGGTGGGTAGCGGGAACCACGAGCAGTACTTC CASSPQVGSGNHEQYF - TRBJ2-7 16 TRBV9 TRBD2
TGTGCCAGCCATAAACAGGGGAGCTACGAGCAGTACTTC CASHKQGSYEQYF - TRBJ2-7 13 TRBV6-6 TRBD1
TGCGCCAGCAGCCCCTCCCGACAGACCGTGAACACTGAAGCTTTCTTT CASSPSRQTVNTEAFF - TRBJ1-1 16 TRBV5-1 -
TGTGCCAGCAGTCTCCTAATGGCAGCGGATGGCTACACCTTC CASSLLMAADGYTF - TRBJ1-2 14 TRBV28 -
TGTGCCAGCAGCCAGGGGACAGGGGGATACGAGCAGTACTTC CASSQGTGGYEQYF few TRBJ2-7 14 TRBV7-8 TRBD1
TGCGCCAGCAGCATCGGACAGGGGAGGGAAAAACTGTTTTTT CASSIGQGREKLFF few TRBJ1-4 14 TRBV5-1 TRBD1
TGTGCCAGCAGTGAACTGTTTACAGGGGCCGACTCTGGGGCCAACGTCCTGACTTTC CASSELFTGADSGANVLTF - TRBJ2-6 19 TRBV6-1 TRBD1
TGTGCCAGCAGTCCCACTGGGCGGGAGGAACCTACCCAGTACTTC CASSPTGREEPTQYF once TRBJ2-5 15 TRBV28 TRBD2
TGTGCCAGCAGTTTATCGCTAGCGGGAGCCTACGAGCAGTACTTC CASSLSLAGAYEQYF - TRBJ2-7 15 TRBV28 TRBD2
TGTGCCAGCAGTGGGGGGACAGTAAACAATGAGCAGTTCTTC CASSGGTVNNEQFF once TRBJ2-1 14 TRBV6-1 TRBD1
TGCGCCAGCAGCTACGGGGGAGGGCCCTACGAGCAGTACTTC CASSYGGGPYEQYF - TRBJ2-7 14 TRBV5-1 TRBD2
TGTGCCAGCAGGAGGGCTAGCCTACGGGAGACCCAGTACTTC CASRRASLRETQYF - TRBJ2-5 14 TRBV28 -
TGTGCCAGCAAAGTAGGGACAGGGTACGACAATGAGCAGTTCTTC CASKVGTGYDNEQFF once TRBJ2-1 15 TRBV27 TRBD1
TGTGCCAGCAGCCGTGGGCTATTATCCACCCGCGGCACAGATACGCAGTATTTT CASSRGLLSTRGTDTQYF - TRBJ2-3 18 TRBV11-1 -
TGTGCCAGCAGCGTTACTAGCGGCCTGGCCACAGATACGCAGTATTTT CASSVTSGLATDTQYF - TRBJ2-3 16 TRBV13 TRBD2
TGTGCCAGCAGCTTGGGTAGCGGATACTACGAGCAGTACTTC CASSLGSGYYEQYF - TRBJ2-7 14 TRBV5-6 -
TGCGCCAGCAGCAATACCGGGACTGGGGTCAATGAGCAGTTCTTC CASSNTGTGVNEQFF - TRBJ2-1 15 TRBV10-1 -
TGTGCCAGCAGTGAAGAGGATTACAGGGGAACTGAAGCTTTCTTT CASSEEDYRGTEAFF - TRBJ1-1 15 TRBV2 TRBD1
TGTGCCAGCAGCCTGAGCGGGAGACCCCCCTACGAGCAGTACTTC CASSLSGRPPYEQYF - TRBJ2-7 15 TRBV28 TRBD2
TGTGCCAGCTCACCAAATTCTTCGAGAAAGCATCAGCCCCAGCATTTT CASSPNSSRKHQPQHF - TRBJ1-5 16 TRBV18 -